The 28 T cell receptor beta chains below were found in one sample sequenced in a study of blood T cell repertoires in COVID-19. Using immunoSEQ multiplex PCR, the repertoire was profiled, and TCRdb retains in-frame clones only, with some absent. The sample consists of roughly 200,000 clones, 75% to 90% of them appearing once. What was sequenced was peripheral blood. The receptors shown here come from a man between 35 and 55 years old with acute or convalescent COVID-19.

This clone was counted between two and nine times. CDR3 sequence: CASSAGPYGYTF. The CDR3 DNA reads as TGTGCCAGCAGTGCAGGGCCCTATGGCTACACCTTC. This chain joins TRBV6-2 or TRBV6-3 and TRBJ1-2, with a weak D call TRBD1 (5 bases). CDR1 MNHEY and CDR2 SVGEGT come from the germline V gene. This CDR3 comprises 12 residues. V was clipped by 5 bases and J by 4 bases, with 8 bases between them.

The CDR3 DNA reads TGTGCCAGCTCATTATCTCAGGGTAACAATCAGCCCCAGCATTTT. Protein: CASSLSQGNNQPQHF. The chain recombines TRBV18 with TRBJ1-5, with D possibly TRBD1 on 5 matching bases. The CDR3 runs to 15 residues. Deletions cut 5 bases from V and 3 bases from J, with 14 bases between. Germline V gives CDR1 KGHSH, CDR2 LQKENI.

The rearrangement joins TRBV6-1 to TRBJ1-4; TRBD1 aligns across 9 bases. The CDR3 contains 16 residues. Germline assignment: CDR1 MNHNS and CDR2 SASEGT. V shed 3 bases and J 7 bases; nucleotides not matched to a gene: 9. In DNA, the CDR3 is TGTGCCAGCAGTGACCGAGCCACAGGGGGCGGTGAAAAACTGTTTTTT. Encoded protein: CASSDRATGGGEKLFF.

The chain employs TRBV11-2 and TRBJ2-3; 7 bases map to TRBD2. Germline CDR1 SGHAT, CDR2 FQNNGV. CDR3 size: 16 residues. V lost 1 base and J lost 2; bases outside the gene matches: 6. The CDR3: CASSLVSGYYTDTQYF. The CDR3 DNA sequence: TGTGCCAGCAGCTTAGTTAGCGGGTACTACACAGATACGCAGTATTTT.

The rearrangement joins TRBV4-1 to TRBJ2-1; TRBD2 might be the D (6 bases). V lost 0 bases and J lost 2, with 14 bases in between. Germline V CDR1 and CDR2: MGHRA, YSYEKL. The CDR3 is made up of 17 amino acids. For the CDR3, the DNA is TGCGCCAGCAGCCAAGATCACAGTAGCGGAACCTACAATGAGCAGTTCTTC. This gives the protein CASSQDHSSGTYNEQFF.

The genes are TRBV11-2 and TRBJ2-1, with a weak D call TRBD2 (6 bases). The CDR3 has 13 residues. Germline CDR1 reads SGHAT; CDR2 reads FQNNGV. The V end lost 0 bases, the J end lost 13 bases, and 13 bases lay between the germline ends. The CDR3 DNA is TGTGCCAGCAGCTTAGATAGTCCGGGACTTCAGTTCTTC. Its translation: CASSLDSPGLQFF.

V is TRBV24-1 and J is TRBJ2-5; D possibly corresponds to TRBD1 (6 bases). In germline, CDR1 is KGHDR, CDR2 SFDVKD. The length of the CDR3 is 14 residues. V lost 5 bases and J lost 4, with 13 bases in between. The CDR3 reads CATSANRDGETQYF. Here the CDR3 DNA reads TGTGCCACCAGTGCCAACAGGGATGGAGAGACCCAGTACTTC.

This clone was detected only once. The chain recombines TRBV7-9 with TRBJ1-2, with 8 bases that match TRBD1. After removal of 1 base from V and 4 bases from J, the junction contained 2 bases not matched to a gene. Germline CDR1 SEHNR, CDR2 FQNEAQ (reference sequence). The CDR3 consists of 14 residues. The CDR3: CASSLVGTGYGYTF. The DNA for the CDR3 is TGTGCCAGCAGCTTAGTTGGGACAGGCTATGGCTACACCTTC. Complete variable domain (other parts from reference TRBV7-9 and TRBJ1-2): DTGVSQNPRHKITKRGQNVTFRCDPISEHNRLYWYRQTLGQGPEFLTYFQNEAQLEKSRLLSDRFSAERPKGSFSTLEIQRTEQGDSAMYLCASSLVGTGYGYTFGSGTRLTVV.

This rearrangement joins TRBV11-2 to TRBJ2-1; 7 bases align to TRBD2. This CDR3 has 18 amino acids. Trimming removed 1 base from V and 5 bases from J; junction bases left unmatched: 14. CDR1 is SGHAT and CDR2 is FQNNGV in the germline V gene. The DNA for the CDR3 is TGTGCCAGCAGCTTAGGGGCGCGGGGGAAAGCTCTTAACAATGAGCAGTTCTTC. This encodes CASSLGARGKALNNEQFF. The variable domain in full, with the rest retrieved from reference TRBV11-2 and TRBJ2-1, is EAGVAQSPRYKIIEKRQSVAFWCNPISGHATLYWYQQILGQGPKLLIQFQNNGVVDDSQLPKDRFSAERLKGVDSTLKIQPAKLEDSAVYLCASSLGARGKALNNEQFFGPGTRLTVL.

The V and J genes are TRBV19 and TRBJ1-3; D not certain. The length of the CDR3 is 15 residues. The V gene's germline CDR1 is LNHDA and CDR2 SQIVND (reference sequence). V lost 5 bases to trimming and J lost 0 bases, with 11 bases between them. In DNA form, the CDR3 reads TGTGCCAGTAGTGCCCTGAGTGACTCTGGAAACACCATATATTTT. Translated, it gives CASSALSDSGNTIYF.

The chain uses TRBV4-2 and TRBJ2-1, with a weak D call TRBD2 (6 bases). The length of the CDR3 is 15 residues. Germline V CDR1 and CDR2: LGHNA, YNFKEQ. V gave up 2 bases and J gave up 5 bases, with 13 bases separating them. The CDR3 DNA sequence: TGTGCCAGCAGCCAACGAGGACTACCGAACAATGAGCAGTTCTTC. Protein sequence: CASSQRGLPNNEQFF.

This chain joins TRBV3-1 (or the pseudogene TRBV3-2) and TRBJ2-2; 10 bases fit TRBD2. Losses at the gene ends were 1 base for V and 4 bases for J; bases not matched to a gene: 3. This CDR3 contains 16 residues. CDR1 and CDR2 from the germline V gene are LGHDT and YNNKEL (reference sequence). The CDR3 nucleotides read TGTGCCAGCAGCCAAGCAGCGGGAGGGCCCACCGGGGAGCTGTTTTTT. It codes for CASSQAAGGPTGELFF.

The chain couples TRBV5-4 to TRBJ2-5, with TRBD2 matching over 14 bases. Germline CDR1 and CDR2: SGHNT and YYREEE (reference sequence). This CDR3 comprises 17 residues. Losses at the gene ends were 3 bases for V and 1 base for J; bases not matched to a gene: 5. The CDR3 spells CASSSRTSGRFQETQYF. CDR3 DNA sequence: TGTGCCAGCAGCTCCCGGACTAGCGGGAGGTTCCAAGAGACCCAGTACTTC.

The chain recombines TRBV28 with TRBJ1-1; weak D call: TRBD1 (5 bases). Between the trimmed V and J ends, which lost 8 bases and 3 bases, there was a span of 13 bases. Looked up from germline, CDR1 is MDHEN and CDR2 is SYDVKM. CDR3 length: 13 amino acids. As DNA, the CDR3 is TGTGCCAGCCTCCTATGGGGGGACACTGAAGCTTTCTTT. Translated: CASLLWGDTEAFF.

The chain couples TRBV29-1 to TRBJ1-5; D may be TRBD1 (5 bases). V was cut by 6 bases and J by 3 bases, with 21 bases left in between. CDR3 length equals 16 residues. Germline CDR1 is SQVTM and CDR2 is ANQGSEA. The CDR3 loop reads CSVRLGGVWDNQPQHF. Written as DNA, the CDR3 is TGCAGCGTACGCCTGGGGGGGGTGTGGGACAATCAGCCCCAGCATTTT.

The V gene is TRBV6-4, the J gene TRBJ2-7; 9 bases line up with TRBD1. The CDR3 length is 14 residues. The junction had 6 bases not matched to a gene; V was cut back by 5 bases and J by 4 bases. CDR1 and CDR2 from the germline V gene are MRHNA and SNTAGT. CDR3 amino acids: CASSPGTGSYEQYF. For the CDR3, the DNA is TGTGCCAGCAGTCCCGGGACAGGGAGTTACGAGCAGTACTTC.

The gene calls are TRBV5-1 and TRBJ2-5; 7 bases map to TRBD2. Germline V gene lookup returns CDR1 SGHRS and CDR2 YFSETQ. V lost 0 bases, J lost 4 bases, and 12 bases stayed unmatched. The CDR3 spans 17 residues. The CDR3 coding sequence is TGCGCCAGCAGCTTGGGGGGGACTACCCCGGCGGTAGAGACCCAGTACTTC. Translating gives CASSLGGTTPAVETQYF. The entire variable domain, with the rest obtained from reference TRBV5-1 and TRBJ2-5, is as follows: KAGVTQTPRYLIKTRGQQVTLSCSPISGHRSVSWYQQTPGQGLQFLFEYFSETQRNKGNFPGRFSGRQFSNSRSEMNVSTLELGDSALYLCASSLGGTTPAVETQYFGPGTRLLVL.

V gene TRBV24-1 combines with J gene TRBJ1-5, with TRBD1 as a possible D gene (5 bases). The CDR3 totals 15 residues. V dropped 6 bases and J dropped 6 bases, with 17 bases sitting between them. CDR1 KGHDR and CDR2 SFDVKD come from the germline V gene. The CDR3 sequence is CATSHPGLESQPQHF. Here the CDR3 DNA reads TGTGCCACCAGTCATCCAGGGCTGGAGAGTCAGCCCCAGCATTTT.

This clone was recorded once. The chain carries TRBV28 and TRBJ1-6, with TRBD1 as a possible D gene (6 bases). Deletions cut 5 bases from V and 7 bases from J, with 18 bases between. Germline-derived CDR1 and CDR2 are MDHEN and SYDVKM. The CDR3 runs to 16 residues. The CDR3 reads CASSVPSDRRNSPLHF. For the CDR3, the DNA is TGTGCCAGCAGTGTCCCCTCGGACAGACGAAATTCACCCCTCCACTTT.

The chain links TRBV5-1 to TRBJ2-7; the D gene is possibly TRBD1 (5 bases). The CDR3 is 13 residues long. Per the germline V gene, CDR1 is SGHRS and CDR2 is YFSETQ. V lost 2 bases and J lost 2, with 8 bases in between. The CDR3 DNA follows: TGCGCCAGCAGCTTTTCAGGGACCTACGAGCAGTACTTC. Protein: CASSFSGTYEQYF. The entire variable domain, with the rest obtained from reference TRBV5-1 and TRBJ2-7, is as follows: KAGVTQTPRYLIKTRGQQVTLSCSPISGHRSVSWYQQTPGQGLQFLFEYFSETQRNKGNFPGRFSGRQFSNSRSEMNVSTLELGDSALYLCASSFSGTYEQYFGPGTRLTVT.

This clone was detected once. The chain has TRBV7-2 and TRBJ1-2; 11 bases agree with TRBD1. The germline CDR1 and CDR2 sequences are SGHTA and FQGNSA. The CDR3 is made up of 15 amino acids. Unmatched junction bases numbered 8, after V lost 5 bases and J lost 6 bases. The CDR3 is CASSTWTGGTDGYTF. The CDR3 nucleotides are TGTGCCAGCAGCACCTGGACAGGGGGCACGGATGGCTACACCTTC. The complete variable domain, with remaining parts taken from reference TRBV7-2 and TRBJ1-2, reads GAGVSQSPSNKVTEKGKDVELRCDPISGHTALYWYRQSLGQGLEFLIYFQGNSAPDKSGLPSDRFSAERTGGSVSTLTIQRTQQEDSAVYLCASSTWTGGTDGYTFGSGTRLTVV.

This chain links TRBV7-7 with TRBJ2-2; D is perhaps TRBD1 (5 bases). This CDR3 contains 14 residues. CDR1 is SSHAT, CDR2 FNYEAQ, per germline (reference sequence). V was shortened by 6 bases and J by 3 bases, with 11 bases between the two germline ends. The CDR3 DNA is TGTGCCAGCAGACCCGACAGCTACACCGGGGAGCTGTTTTTT. It yields the protein CASRPDSYTGELFF.

The chain employs TRBV18 and TRBJ2-1; 7 bases align to TRBD2. Germline CDR1 and CDR2: KGHSH and LQKENI. The CDR3 runs 17 residues. V lost 0 bases to trimming and J lost 4 bases; unmatched junction nucleotides: 9. Here the CDR3 DNA reads TGTGCCAGCTCACCACCGGCGGGAGACTGGCGGTACAATGAGCAGTTCTTC. It codes for CASSPPAGDWRYNEQFF.

The V and J genes are TRBV25-1 and TRBJ1-5; 10 bases map to TRBD1. Germline V gives CDR1 MGHDK, CDR2 SYGVNS. The CDR3 totals 15 residues. Trimming removed 10 bases from V and 7 bases from J; junction bases left unmatched: 13. In nucleotides, the CDR3 is TGTGCCACCTCCGCGGGACAGGGGTTCGCGCAGCCCCAGCATTTT. This sequence encodes CATSAGQGFAQPQHF.

CDR3 coding DNA: TGTGCCAGCAGCTCCAGCCGACAGTCCGGGGAGCTGTTTTTT. This gives the protein CASSSSRQSGELFF. V and J are TRBV7-3 and TRBJ2-2; perhaps TRBD1 as D (5 bases). Trimming pared 4 bases from V and 6 bases from J, leaving 12 bases between. The CDR3 has 14 residues. Germline lookup yields CDR1 SGHTA and CDR2 FQGTGA.

The gene calls are TRBV19 and TRBJ2-3; TRBD1 agrees at 7 bases. CDR1 and CDR2 from the germline V gene are LNHDA and SQIVND (reference sequence). This CDR3 is 15 amino acids long. Unmatched junction bases numbered 9, after V lost 5 bases and J lost 4 bases. The DNA for the CDR3 is TGTGCCAGTAGTGATATGACAGGGCGGGCAGATACGCAGTATTTT. This gives the protein CASSDMTGRADTQYF.

The V and J genes are TRBV27 and TRBJ1-2; D may be TRBD1 (5 bases). The germline V gene has CDR1 MNHEY and CDR2 SMNVEV (reference sequence). V was shortened by 2 bases and J by 7 bases, with 11 bases between the two germline ends. The CDR3 extends over 13 amino acids. CDR3 loop: CASSLIGEGGYTF. CDR3 in DNA: TGTGCCAGCAGTTTAATAGGGGAAGGTGGCTACACCTTC.

The V call is TRBV19, the J call TRBJ1-4; TRBD1 matches 9 bases. The CDR3 is 14 residues long. Germline V CDR1 and CDR2: LNHDA, SQIVND (reference sequence). The V and J ends lost 10 bases and 8 bases, in that order; junction bases with no gene match: 11. The DNA of the CDR3 is TGTGCCACGTCTTGGGACAGGGCCGGGGAAAAACTGTTTTTT. This gives the protein CATSWDRAGEKLFF.